This T cell receptor (beta chain) was retrieved from a study of cytomegalovirus exposure and HLA in healthy donors. PCR amplification relied on 60 Vbeta primers (plus 13 Jbeta primers). The assay was immunoSEQ multiplex PCR, and TCRdb's table has in-frame clones only and misses some. The top ten hold around 7.2% of the sample, which has over 150,000 clones, roughly 80% seen once. This CDR3 region has 18 residues. The germline V gene has CDR1 SGHRS and CDR2 YFSETQ. Trimming cost V 4 bases and J 2 bases; bases outside gene matches: 12. The source is a man between 25 and 39 years old in good health and CMV-seropositive. The chain links TRBV5-1 to TRBJ2-5; TRBD2 matches 12 bases. Specimen: PBMCs. The CDR3 coding sequence is TGCGCCAGCAGCGCCCGACTAGCGGGGGTCTCTAAGCAAGAGACCCAGTACTTC. Translated: CASSARLAGVSKQETQYF.